This T cell receptor (beta chain) stems from a study of cytomegalovirus exposure and HLA in healthy donors. Points from the study as a whole: The study designated about 180 TCR beta chains cytomegalovirus-associated. Owing to their indistinguishability, certain V segments, notably TRBV6-2 and TRBV6-3, were excluded.

The V gene's germline CDR1 is KGHSH and CDR2 LQKENI. Between the trimmed V and J ends, which lost 5 bases and 8 bases, there was a span of 10 bases. This CDR3 has 12 residues. It was with 60 Vbeta and 13 Jbeta primers that the PCR ran. Clones were sequenced by immunoSEQ multiplex PCR, and TCRdb holds only the in-frame ones, with some missing. The repertoire holds over 130,000 clones, roughly three quarters seen once, with 3.5% in the top ten. On this clone: As yet, its antigen is unknown.

The V call is TRBV18, the J call TRBJ2-1; D ambiguous. Material: PBMCs. The source of this sequence is a human donor in good health. The CDR3 spells CASSGRSDEQFF. Written as DNA, the CDR3 is TGTGCCAGCTCAGGGCGTTCCGATGAGCAGTTCTTC.